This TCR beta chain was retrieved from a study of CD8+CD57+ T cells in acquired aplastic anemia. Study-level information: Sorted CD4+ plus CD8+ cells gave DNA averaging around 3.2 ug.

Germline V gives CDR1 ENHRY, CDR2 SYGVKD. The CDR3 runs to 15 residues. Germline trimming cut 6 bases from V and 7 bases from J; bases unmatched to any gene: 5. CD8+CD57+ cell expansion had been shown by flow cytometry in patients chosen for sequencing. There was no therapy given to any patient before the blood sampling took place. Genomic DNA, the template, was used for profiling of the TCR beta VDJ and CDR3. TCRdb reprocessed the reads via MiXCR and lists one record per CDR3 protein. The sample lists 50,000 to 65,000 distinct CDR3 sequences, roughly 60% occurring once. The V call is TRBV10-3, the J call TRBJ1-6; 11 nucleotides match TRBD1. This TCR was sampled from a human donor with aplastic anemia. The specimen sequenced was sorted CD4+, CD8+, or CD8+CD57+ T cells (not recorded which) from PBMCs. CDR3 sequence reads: CAIREDRGPNSPLHF. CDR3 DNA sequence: TGTGCCATCAGGGAGGACAGGGGGCCAAATTCACCCCTCCACTTT.